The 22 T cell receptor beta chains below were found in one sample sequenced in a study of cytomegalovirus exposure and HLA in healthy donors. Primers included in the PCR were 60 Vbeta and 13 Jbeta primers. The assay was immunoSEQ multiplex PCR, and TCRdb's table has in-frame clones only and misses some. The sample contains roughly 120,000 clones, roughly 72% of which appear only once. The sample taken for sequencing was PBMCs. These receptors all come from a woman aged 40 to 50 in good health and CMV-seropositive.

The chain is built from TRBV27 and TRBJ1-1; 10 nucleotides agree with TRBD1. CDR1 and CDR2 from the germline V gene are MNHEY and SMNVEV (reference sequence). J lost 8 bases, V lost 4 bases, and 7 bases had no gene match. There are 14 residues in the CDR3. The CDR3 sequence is CASSSGTGVQEAFF. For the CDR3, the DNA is TGTGCCAGCAGTTCGGGGACAGGGGTTCAAGAAGCTTTCTTT.

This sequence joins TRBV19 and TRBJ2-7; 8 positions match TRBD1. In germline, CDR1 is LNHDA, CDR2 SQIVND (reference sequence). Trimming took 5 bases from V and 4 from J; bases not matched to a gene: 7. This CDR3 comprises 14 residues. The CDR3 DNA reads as TGTGCCAGTAGTCCTTGGACAGGGACGTACGAGCAGTACTTC. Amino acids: CASSPWTGTYEQYF.

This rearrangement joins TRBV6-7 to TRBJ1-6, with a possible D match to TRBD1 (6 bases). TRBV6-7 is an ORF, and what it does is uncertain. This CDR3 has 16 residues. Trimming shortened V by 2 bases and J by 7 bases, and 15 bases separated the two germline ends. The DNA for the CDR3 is TGTGCCAGCAGTTACATTCAGGGGTCCCAAAATTCACCCCTCCACTTT. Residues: CASSYIQGSQNSPLHF.

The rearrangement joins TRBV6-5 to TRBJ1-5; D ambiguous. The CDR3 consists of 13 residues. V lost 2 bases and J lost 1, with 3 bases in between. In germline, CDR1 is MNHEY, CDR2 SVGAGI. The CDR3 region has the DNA TGTGCCAGCAGTTACGGCAGCAATCAGCCCCAGCATTTT. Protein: CASSYGSNQPQHF.

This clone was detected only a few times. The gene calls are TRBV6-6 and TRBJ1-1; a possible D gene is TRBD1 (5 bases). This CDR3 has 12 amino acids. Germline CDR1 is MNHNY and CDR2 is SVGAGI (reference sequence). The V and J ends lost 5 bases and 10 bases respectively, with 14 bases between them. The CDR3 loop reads CASSAQGFVAFF. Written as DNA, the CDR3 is TGTGCCAGCAGTGCTCAGGGATTTGTAGCTTTCTTT.

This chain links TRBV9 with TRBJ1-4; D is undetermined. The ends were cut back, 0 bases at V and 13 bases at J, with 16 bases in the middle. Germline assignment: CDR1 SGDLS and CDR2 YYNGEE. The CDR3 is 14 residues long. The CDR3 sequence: CASSVGVGASGLFF. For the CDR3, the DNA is TGTGCCAGCAGCGTAGGGGTGGGTGCGTCAGGACTGTTTTTT.

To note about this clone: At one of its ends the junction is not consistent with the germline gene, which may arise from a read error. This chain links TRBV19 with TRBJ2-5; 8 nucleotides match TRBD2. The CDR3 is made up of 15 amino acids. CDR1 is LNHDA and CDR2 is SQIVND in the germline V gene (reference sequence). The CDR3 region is CANSMVAGYGETQYF. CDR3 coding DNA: TGTGCCAATAGTATGGTAGCGGGATATGGGGAGACCCAGTACTTC.

The CDR3 spells CASSLTTGSGYTF. CDR3 coding DNA: TGTGCCAGCAGCCTCACAACAGGGAGTGGCTACACCTTC. The J gene is TRBJ1-2, the V gene TRBV7-3; TRBD1 is a possible D gene (6 bases). Per germline, CDR1 SGHTA and CDR2 FQGTGA. The germline V and J ends were trimmed by 5 bases and 7 bases, with 14 bases remaining between them. The CDR3 sequence is 13 residues long.

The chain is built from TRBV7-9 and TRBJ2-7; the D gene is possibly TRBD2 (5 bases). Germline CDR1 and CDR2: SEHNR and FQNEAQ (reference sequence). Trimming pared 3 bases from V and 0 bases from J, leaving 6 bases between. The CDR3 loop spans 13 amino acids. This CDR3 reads CASSFGSSYEQYF. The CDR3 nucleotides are TGTGCCAGCAGCTTTGGGAGCTCCTACGAGCAGTACTTC. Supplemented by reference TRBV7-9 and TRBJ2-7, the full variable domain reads DTGVSQNPRHKITKRGQNVTFRCDPISEHNRLYWYRQTLGQGPEFLTYFQNEAQLEKSRLLSDRFSAERPKGSFSTLEIQRTEQGDSAMYLCASSFGSSYEQYFGPGTRLTVT.

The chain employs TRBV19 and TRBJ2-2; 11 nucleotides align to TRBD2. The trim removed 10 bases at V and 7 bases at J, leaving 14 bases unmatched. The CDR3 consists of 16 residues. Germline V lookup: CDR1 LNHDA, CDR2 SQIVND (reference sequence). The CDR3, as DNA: TGTGCCACCCCCACTCAAAGTCTAGCGGGAGGCGGGGAGCTGTTTTTT. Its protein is CATPTQSLAGGGELFF.

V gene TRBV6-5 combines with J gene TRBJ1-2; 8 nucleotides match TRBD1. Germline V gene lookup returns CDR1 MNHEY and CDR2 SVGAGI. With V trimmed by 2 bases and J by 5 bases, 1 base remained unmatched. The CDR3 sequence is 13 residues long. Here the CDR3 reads CASSYRQGYGYTF. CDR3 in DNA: TGTGCCAGCAGTTACCGACAGGGGTATGGCTACACCTTC.

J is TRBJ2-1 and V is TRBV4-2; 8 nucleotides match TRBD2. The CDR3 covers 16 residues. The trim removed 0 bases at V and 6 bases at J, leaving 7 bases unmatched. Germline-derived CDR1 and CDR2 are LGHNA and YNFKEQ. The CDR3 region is CASSQDHASGRNEQFF. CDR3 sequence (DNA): TGTGCCAGCAGCCAAGATCACGCTAGCGGGCGCAATGAGCAGTTCTTC.

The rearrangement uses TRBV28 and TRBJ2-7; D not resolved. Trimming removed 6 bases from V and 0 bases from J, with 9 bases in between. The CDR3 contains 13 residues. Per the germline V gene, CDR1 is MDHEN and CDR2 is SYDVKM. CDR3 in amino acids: CASRYQDSYEQYF. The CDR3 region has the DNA TGTGCCAGCAGGTATCAGGACTCCTACGAGCAGTACTTC.

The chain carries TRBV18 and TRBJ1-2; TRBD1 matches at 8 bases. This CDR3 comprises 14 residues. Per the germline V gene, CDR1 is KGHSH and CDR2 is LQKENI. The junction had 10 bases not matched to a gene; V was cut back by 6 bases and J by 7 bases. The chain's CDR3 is CASSPEGQGSGYTF. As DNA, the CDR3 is TGTGCCAGCTCCCCCGAAGGACAGGGTAGTGGCTACACCTTC. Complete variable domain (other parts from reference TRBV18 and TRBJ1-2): NAGVMQNPRHLVRRRGQEARLRCSPMKGHSHVYWYRQLPEEGLKFMVYLQKENIIDESGMPKERFSAEFPKEGPSILRIQQVVRGDSAAYFCASSPEGQGSGYTFGSGTRLTVV.

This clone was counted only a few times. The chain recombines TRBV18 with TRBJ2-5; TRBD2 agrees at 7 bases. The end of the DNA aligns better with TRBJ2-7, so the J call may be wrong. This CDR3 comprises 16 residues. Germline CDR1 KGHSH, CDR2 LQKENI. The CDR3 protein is CASSPSGRGLSYEQYF. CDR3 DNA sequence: TGTGCCAGCTCACCCTCTGGGAGGGGCCTCTCCTACGAGCAGTACTTC.

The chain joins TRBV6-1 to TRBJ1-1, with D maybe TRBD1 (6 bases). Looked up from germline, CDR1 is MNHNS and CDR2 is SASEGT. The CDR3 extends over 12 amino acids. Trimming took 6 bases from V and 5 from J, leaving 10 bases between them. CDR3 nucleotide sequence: TGTGCCAGCAGGCAGGGGTTGACTGAAGCTTTCTTT. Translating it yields CASRQGLTEAFF.

CDR3 loop: CASSFISSNTGELFF. The CDR3 DNA follows: TGTGCCAGCAGCTTTATTAGCTCTAACACCGGGGAGCTGTTTTTT. The chain has TRBV7-2 and TRBJ2-2; no clear D. CDR1 and CDR2 from the germline V gene are SGHTA and FQGNSA. V was cut by 3 bases and J by 2 bases, with 10 bases left in between. The CDR3 consists of 15 residues.

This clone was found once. CDR3 protein: CASNTGTSGGKKEYF. The CDR3, as DNA: TGTGCCAGCAATACTGGGACTAGCGGGGGGAAGAAGGAGTACTTC. V usage is TRBV28 and J usage is TRBJ2-7; 15 nucleotides line up with TRBD2. Trimming cost V 7 bases and J 11 bases; bases outside gene matches: 12. CDR3 length: 15 amino acids. Germline CDR1 and CDR2: MDHEN and SYDVKM.

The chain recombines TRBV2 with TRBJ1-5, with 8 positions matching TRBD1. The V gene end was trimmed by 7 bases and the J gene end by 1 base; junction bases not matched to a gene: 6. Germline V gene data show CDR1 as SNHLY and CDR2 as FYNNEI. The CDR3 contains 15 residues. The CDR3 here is CASNYRGESNQPQHF. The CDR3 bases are TGTGCCAGCAATTACAGGGGGGAAAGCAATCAGCCCCAGCATTTT.

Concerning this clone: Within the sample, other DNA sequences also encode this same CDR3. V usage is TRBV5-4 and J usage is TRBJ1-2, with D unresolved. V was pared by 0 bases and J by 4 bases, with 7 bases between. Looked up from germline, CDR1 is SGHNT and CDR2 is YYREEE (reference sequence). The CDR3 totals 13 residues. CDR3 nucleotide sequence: TGTGCCAGCAGCTTGGGGGCAGGCTATGGCTACACCTTC. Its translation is CASSLGAGYGYTF.

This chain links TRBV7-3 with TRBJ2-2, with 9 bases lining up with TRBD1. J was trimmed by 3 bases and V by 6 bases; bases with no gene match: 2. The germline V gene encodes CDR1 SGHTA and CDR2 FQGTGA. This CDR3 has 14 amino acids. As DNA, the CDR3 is TGTGCCAGCAGACGGGACAGGGACACCGGGGAGCTGTTTTTT. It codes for CASRRDRDTGELFF.

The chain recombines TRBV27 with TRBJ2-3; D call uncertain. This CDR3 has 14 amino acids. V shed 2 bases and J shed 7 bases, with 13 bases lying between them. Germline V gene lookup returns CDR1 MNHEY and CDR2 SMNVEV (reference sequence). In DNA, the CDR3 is TGTGCCAGCAGTTTACAGCGCCCGGCGAATACGCAGTATTTT. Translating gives CASSLQRPANTQYF.